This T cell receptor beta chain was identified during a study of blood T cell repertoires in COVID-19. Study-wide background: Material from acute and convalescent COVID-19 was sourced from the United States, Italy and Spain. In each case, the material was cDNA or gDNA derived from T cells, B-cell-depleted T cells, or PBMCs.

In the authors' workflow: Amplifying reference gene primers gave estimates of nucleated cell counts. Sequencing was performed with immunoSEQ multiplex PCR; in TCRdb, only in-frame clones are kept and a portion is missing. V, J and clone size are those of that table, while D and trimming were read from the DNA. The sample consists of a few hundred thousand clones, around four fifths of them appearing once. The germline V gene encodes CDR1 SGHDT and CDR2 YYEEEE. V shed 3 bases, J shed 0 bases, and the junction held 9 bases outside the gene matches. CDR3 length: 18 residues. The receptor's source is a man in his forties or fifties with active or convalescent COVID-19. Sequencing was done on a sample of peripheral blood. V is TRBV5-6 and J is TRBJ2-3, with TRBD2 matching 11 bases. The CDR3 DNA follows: TGTGCCAGCAGCTCGACTAGCGGGATTACTACTAGCACAGATACGCAGTATTTT. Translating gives CASSSTSGITTSTDTQYF.